This record covers a single T cell receptor (beta chain). These data belong to a study of blood T cells in healthy people across ages. CDR1 is MGHRA, CDR2 YSYEKL, per germline. Germline trimming cut 2 bases from V and 2 bases from J; bases unmatched to any gene: 7. This CDR3 has 19 amino acids. A second PCR of about 7 to 11 cycles used a sample-barcoded 5' primer and a J-beta primer mix. The yield of each sample was at least 2.5 million CDR3-containing paired-end reads. TCRdb used MiXCR to reprocess the 5' RACE reads, holding one entry per CDR3 protein. This sample has 1.5 million to 2 million distinct CDR3 sequences, with about 35% found just once.

Material: blood. The source is a woman younger than 45 in good health. This chain joins TRBV4-1 and TRBJ2-6, with TRBD2 identical over 12 bases. This CDR3 reads CASSQTTSGRLPGANVLTF. The DNA of the CDR3 is TGCGCCAGCAGCCAAACCACTAGCGGGAGGTTGCCTGGGGCCAACGTCCTGACTTTC.